This entry concerns a single T cell receptor beta chain. The CDR3 contains 13 residues. The germline V gene has CDR1 SQVTM and CDR2 ANQGSEA. The J segment lost 7 bases and the V segment lost 7 bases, leaving 9 bases of the junction unmatched. TCR beta sequencing was performed on blood CD8+ and CD4+ T cells. Controls matched for age and sex were healthy donors. This entry comes from a study of CD8 T cells in Susac syndrome. After extraction with the RNeasy kit, roughly 0.45 to 1 ug of the RNA was reverse transcribed using random hexamers. Amplification of TCR beta CDR3 used immunoSEQ multiplex PCR across 54 Vbeta and 13 Jbeta. Via MiXCR, TCRdb re-called the immunoSEQ multiplex PCR reads, giving one row per CDR3 protein. The data hold approximately 120,000 distinct CDR3 sequences, with approximately 96% observed a single time.

The clonotype comes from a human donor in good health. Sequenced input: CD4+ T cells from PBMCs. V gene TRBV29-1 combines with J gene TRBJ2-7, with 11 bases identical to TRBD1. The CDR3 protein is CSATGTGGWEQYF. Here the CDR3 DNA reads TGCAGCGCGACCGGGACAGGGGGATGGGAGCAGTACTTC.